The text below deals with one TCR beta chain. Its antigen is currently unknown. TCRdb re-analysed the RT-PCR reads in MiXCR, keeping a single row per CDR3 protein. There are about 570,000 distinct CDR3 sequences in the sample; approximately 12% occur only once, and about a tenth lies in the top ten. The data were taken from a study of response to subunit inactivated influenza vaccine. General study results and limits: It was the authors' suggestion that each seasonal influenza vaccination recruits few new T cells.

The CDR3 sequence is 16 residues long. The germline V gene encodes CDR1 MGHDK and CDR2 SYGVNS. Trimming at V came to 4 bases and at J to 0 bases, leaving 1 base not matched to a gene. The clonotype originates from a middle-aged man who received an inactivated influenza vaccine. This sequence joins TRBV25-1 and TRBJ2-2; 11 bases align to TRBD2. Sequenced here: PBMCs from blood, sampled on the day of vaccination. CDR3 DNA: TGTGCCAGCAGTGTAGCGGGAGGGGCGAACACCGGGGAGCTGTTTTTT. Its protein is CASSVAGGANTGELFF.